This entry lists 9 T cell receptor beta chains sequenced from one sample in a study of CD8 T cells in Susac syndrome. Reverse transcription of roughly 0.5 to 1 ug RNA used random hexamers. TCRdb recomputed calls from the immunoSEQ multiplex PCR reads with MiXCR, one row per CDR3 protein. In the table there are about 71,000 distinct CDR3 sequences, around 96% of which are singletons. The sample comprised CD4+ T cells from PBMCs. These receptors all come from a human donor with multiple sclerosis.

The V gene is TRBV6-1, the J gene TRBJ2-3; D not resolved. The CDR3 loop spans 16 amino acids. CDR1 and CDR2 (germline): MNHNS, SASEGT. The V end was cut by 6 bases, the J end by 2 bases, with 18 bases between. The CDR3 DNA reads TGTGCCAGCAGACCACGGACCGCCGGAAACACAGATACGCAGTATTTT. Its translation: CASRPRTAGNTDTQYF.

The chain recombines TRBV29-1 with TRBJ2-1; the D gene is possibly TRBD1 (5 bases). The CDR3 is 14 amino acids. CDR1 and CDR2 (germline): SQVTM, ANQGSEA. The V end lost 1 base, the J end lost 7 bases, and 14 bases lay between the germline ends. The CDR3 here is CSVEGRVAANEQFF. DNA for the CDR3: TGCAGCGTTGAAGGCAGGGTGGCCGCGAATGAGCAGTTCTTC.

V gene TRBV2 combines with J gene TRBJ1-1, with D perhaps matching TRBD1 (5 bases). CDR3 length: 13 residues. V was clipped by 7 bases and J by 1 base, with 10 bases between them. In germline, CDR1 is SNHLY, CDR2 FYNNEI. DNA of the CDR3: TGTGCCAGCACCCCGACAGAGAACACTGAAGCTTTCTTT. Amino acids: CASTPTENTEAFF.

This chain connects TRBV4-1 to TRBJ2-3, with a weak D call TRBD1 (6 bases). V was clipped by 5 bases and J by 0 bases, with 12 bases between them. CDR3 length: 15 amino acids. Germline CDR1 is MGHRA and CDR2 is YSYEKL. DNA of the CDR3: TGCGCCAGCAGCTCATGGACAGCGAGCACAGATACGCAGTATTTT. This encodes CASSSWTASTDTQYF.

In DNA form, the CDR3 reads TGTGCCAGCAGCTCCCATGGGGGAAGCGCGCTCCCCGGTAACACCGGGGAGCTGTTTTTT. This sequence encodes CASSSHGGSALPGNTGELFF. J is TRBJ2-2 and V is TRBV11-1; D tentatively reads TRBD1 or TRBD2 (5 bases each). Germline CDR1 reads SGHAT; CDR2 reads FQDESV (reference sequence). The germline V and J ends were trimmed by 4 bases and 2 bases, with 26 bases remaining between them. The CDR3 is 20 amino acids.

This clonotype appeared once. The chain couples TRBV5-1 to TRBJ2-5; 11 bases match TRBD2. CDR1 is SGHRS, CDR2 YFSETQ, per germline. The CDR3 spans 15 residues. Germline trimming cut 1 base from V and 3 bases from J; bases unmatched to any gene: 2. The CDR3 loop reads CASSLLLAGEETQYF. In DNA, the CDR3 is TGCGCCAGCAGCTTGCTACTAGCGGGGGAAGAGACCCAGTACTTC.

The chain couples TRBV25-1 to TRBJ1-2; no definite D call. The germline gives CDR1 MGHDK, CDR2 SYGVNS. The CDR3 is 11 residues long. Trimming pared 3 bases from V and 8 bases from J, leaving 7 bases between. The CDR3 protein is CASSDPRGYTF. As DNA, the CDR3 is TGTGCCAGCAGTGACCCCCGAGGCTACACCTTC.

The V and J genes are TRBV29-1 and TRBJ2-5; maybe TRBD1 (6 bases). The CDR3 is 14 amino acids. Germline V gene lookup returns CDR1 SQVTM and CDR2 ANQGSEA. Trimming pared 0 bases from V and 5 bases from J, leaving 13 bases between. The CDR3 spells CSVEDVGQYETQYF. DNA for the CDR3: TGCAGCGTTGAAGATGTGGGACAATACGAGACCCAGTACTTC.

With regard to this clonotype: At one boundary the junction diverges from the germline segment, which might be a read error. The chain couples TRBV30 to TRBJ1-2; TRBD1 might be the D (5 bases). The CDR3 is 11 amino acids. CDR1 and CDR2 from the germline V gene are GTSNPN and SVGIG (reference sequence). The CDR3 spells CAWRIGTEFSF. Written as DNA, the CDR3 is TGTGCCTGGAGGATCGGGACGGAATTCTCCTTC.